The 30 T cell receptor beta chains below were found in one sample sequenced in a study of blood T cell repertoires in COVID-19. The method was immunoSEQ multiplex PCR; TCRdb's version includes in-frame clones alone and lacks a portion of them. The data show some 70,000 clones, 85% to 90% seen once. Sample: peripheral blood. The receptor set was obtained from a man aged 50-59 years with active COVID-19.

This chain connects TRBV25-1 to TRBJ2-5, with 8 bases aligning to TRBD1. The CDR3 length is 15 residues. V trimming: 1 base; J trimming: 5 bases; junction bases outside the gene matches: 6. CDR1 is MGHDK and CDR2 is SYGVNS in the germline V gene. CDR3 nucleotide sequence: TGTGCCAGCAGTGAATCTTCAGGGGGCGTTGAGACCCAGTACTTC. This sequence encodes CASSESSGGVETQYF.

The chain's CDR3 is CACKTGEAFF. CDR3 bases: TGTGCCTGCAAGACAGGCGAAGCTTTCTTT. The chain combines TRBV30 with TRBJ1-1; the D gene is possibly TRBD1 (6 bases). Germline loops: CDR1 GTSNPN, CDR2 SVGIG (reference sequence). The CDR3 consists of 10 residues. V was clipped by 6 bases and J by 8 bases, with 10 bases between them.

V is TRBV5-6 and J is TRBJ1-2, with a possible D match to TRBD1 (6 bases). The ends were cut back, 4 bases at V and 4 bases at J, with 8 bases in the middle. Per the germline V gene, CDR1 is SGHDT and CDR2 is YYEEEE. The CDR3 runs 12 residues. The CDR3: CASSGQFYGYTF. DNA of the CDR3: TGTGCCAGCAGCGGACAGTTCTATGGCTACACCTTC.

V gene TRBV28 combines with J gene TRBJ2-1; D is unclear. The CDR3 totals 15 residues. The germline CDR1 and CDR2 sequences are MDHEN and SYDVKM. Trimming removed 7 bases from V and 0 bases from J, with 13 bases in between. CDR3 bases: TGTGCCAGCATCCCCACCGGGTCCTCCTACAATGAGCAGTTCTTC. Protein: CASIPTGSSYNEQFF.

The V and J genes are TRBV28 and TRBJ2-7; D uncertain. CDR3 length: 14 residues. The V end lost 5 bases, the J end lost 6 bases, and 17 bases lay between the germline ends. Germline V CDR1 and CDR2: MDHEN, SYDVKM. The CDR3 protein is CASSRTRVLSEQYF. The CDR3 DNA follows: TGTGCCAGCAGTCGAACCCGGGTCTTGAGCGAGCAGTACTTC.

The rearrangement joins TRBV7-2 to TRBJ2-3; 8 bases align to TRBD2. The V gene end was trimmed by 4 bases and the J gene end by 0 bases; junction bases not matched to a gene: 3. CDR1 and CDR2 from the germline V gene are SGHTA and FQGNSA. The CDR3 sequence is 15 residues long. CDR3 amino acids: CASSSLAGSTDTQYF. CDR3 sequence (DNA): TGTGCCAGCAGCTCCTTAGCGGGGAGCACAGATACGCAGTATTTT.

V is TRBV20-1 and J is TRBJ1-2; perhaps TRBD1 as D (6 bases). CDR1 is DFQATT and CDR2 is SNEGSKA in the germline V gene (reference sequence). Trimming removed 3 bases at V and 4 bases at J, with 15 bases between. CDR3 length equals 14 residues. This CDR3 is CSASRDNPSYGYTF. As DNA, the CDR3 is TGCAGTGCTAGTCGGGACAACCCCTCCTATGGCTACACCTTC.

The chain links TRBV5-1 to TRBJ2-5; D is perhaps TRBD1 (6 bases). The CDR3 length is 14 residues. Germline V lookup: CDR1 SGHRS, CDR2 YFSETQ. V was pared by 4 bases and J by 1 base, with 11 bases between. CDR3 sequence (DNA): TGCGCCAGCAGCCCCCGACAGGCCCAAGAGACCCAGTACTTC. Its translation is CASSPRQAQETQYF.

The rearrangement joins TRBV28 to TRBJ2-3, with 13 bases matching TRBD2. The CDR3 has 16 amino acids. Trimming took 5 bases from V and 6 from J; bases not matched to a gene: 8. The germline gives CDR1 MDHEN, CDR2 SYDVKM. CDR3 coding DNA: TGTGCCAGCAGTGTACGACGACTAGCGGGAGGTGATACGCAGTATTTT. Amino acids: CASSVRRLAGGDTQYF.

The chain is built from TRBV7-2 and TRBJ1-5, with 8 bases that match TRBD1. V was pared by 1 base and J by 7 bases, with 6 bases of the junction left unmatched. The CDR3 runs to 15 residues. Germline CDR1 is SGHTA and CDR2 is FQGNSA. CDR3 loop: CASSLGGQGGQPQHF. The CDR3 nucleotides read TGTGCCAGCAGCTTAGGTGGACAGGGAGGACAGCCCCAGCATTTT.

The CDR3 region has the DNA TGTGCCAGCAGCTCCCCGACAGGTCTAACTGAAGCTTTCTTT. This gives the protein CASSSPTGLTEAFF. The V and J genes are TRBV7-2 and TRBJ1-1; D possibly corresponds to TRBD1 (6 bases). The V end lost 4 bases, the J end lost 5 bases, and 14 bases lay between the germline ends. CDR3 length: 14 residues. Germline loops: CDR1 SGHTA, CDR2 FQGNSA. The whole variable domain, filled in from reference TRBV7-2 and TRBJ1-1, reads GAGVSQSPSNKVTEKGKDVELRCDPISGHTALYWYRQSLGQGLEFLIYFQGNSAPDKSGLPSDRFSAERTGGSVSTLTIQRTQQEDSAVYLCASSSPTGLTEAFFGQGTRLTVV.

With respect to this clone: At one end, the junction sequence differs from germline, possibly due to a read error. This chain joins TRBV19 and TRBJ1-4; weak D call: TRBD1 (6 bases). The CDR3 runs 15 residues. The germline CDR1 and CDR2 sequences are LNHDA and SQIVND (reference sequence). CDR3 sequence: CASSIEQGLTGKTVF. The CDR3 DNA is TGTGCCAGTAGTATAGAACAGGGCCTCACGGGAAAAACTGTTTTT.

The chain couples TRBV5-6 to TRBJ2-6; 7 nucleotides line up with TRBD1. The CDR3 is 17 amino acids. V shed 4 bases and J 1 base; nucleotides not matched to a gene: 8. Germline CDR1 reads SGHDT; CDR2 reads YYEEEE. CDR3 sequence reads: CASSPFRTGSGANVLTF. CDR3 sequence (DNA): TGTGCCAGCAGCCCCTTCCGGACAGGATCTGGGGCCAACGTCCTGACTTTC.

J is TRBJ1-1 and V is TRBV6-1; D is unresolved. The CDR3 covers 17 residues. The V end lost 0 bases, the J end lost 0 bases, and 14 bases lay between the germline ends. Germline V gene data show CDR1 as MNHNS and CDR2 as SASEGT. CDR3 sequence: CASSEALTTQVNTEAFF. The CDR3 coding sequence is TGTGCCAGCAGTGAAGCGTTAACGACCCAGGTGAACACTGAAGCTTTCTTT.

This clone was seen a single time. The chain joins TRBV28 to TRBJ1-4, with TRBD1 matching 7 bases. The junction had 6 bases not matched to a gene; V was cut back by 4 bases and J by 7 bases. Looked up from germline, CDR1 is MDHEN and CDR2 is SYDVKM. The CDR3 extends over 14 amino acids. Here the CDR3 DNA reads TGTGCCAGCAGTTCGACAGGGCGGGTTGAAAAACTGTTTTTT. It yields the protein CASSSTGRVEKLFF. The full variable domain, with the rest looked up from reference TRBV28 and TRBJ1-4, is DVKVTQSSRYLVKRTGEKVFLECVQDMDHENMFWYRQDPGLGLRLIYFSYDVKMKEKGDIPEGYSVSREKKERFSLILESASTNQTSMYLCASSSTGRVEKLFFGSGTQLSVL.

Only one count was recorded for this clone. The V and J genes are TRBV29-1 and TRBJ1-2; D is possibly TRBD1 (6 bases). Trimming cost V 4 bases and J 5 bases, with 11 bases left between them. Germline V CDR1 and CDR2: SQVTM, ANQGSEA. The CDR3 runs to 12 residues. The CDR3 DNA follows: TGCAGCGTTGGAGCAGGGGTTTATGGCTACACCTTC. It codes for CSVGAGVYGYTF.

The chain joins TRBV18 to TRBJ2-7; 8 bases line up with TRBD2. The germline V gene encodes CDR1 KGHSH and CDR2 LQKENI. This CDR3 region has 14 residues. V gave up 2 bases and J gave up 4 bases; unmatched junction bases: 4. The CDR3 spells CASSPTSGPYEQYF. The CDR3, as DNA: TGTGCCAGCTCACCAACTAGCGGACCTTACGAGCAGTACTTC. Looking up the rest from reference TRBV18 and TRBJ2-7 gives the full variable domain: NAGVMQNPRHLVRRRGQEARLRCSPMKGHSHVYWYRQLPEEGLKFMVYLQKENIIDESGMPKERFSAEFPKEGPSILRIQQVVRGDSAAYFCASSPTSGPYEQYFGPGTRLTVT.

The chain employs TRBV6-1 and TRBJ2-3; maybe TRBD1 (5 bases). V lost 1 base and J lost 3, with 17 bases in between. The V gene's germline CDR1 is MNHNS and CDR2 SASEGT. The CDR3 spans 17 residues. Here the CDR3 reads CASSEGWAGRATDTQYF. The CDR3 DNA sequence: TGTGCCAGCAGTGAAGGGTGGGCAGGGCGTGCGACAGATACGCAGTATTTT.

V is TRBV6-2 or TRBV6-3 and J is TRBJ2-3; a possible D gene is TRBD2 (7 bases). V gave up 4 bases and J gave up 3 bases, with 14 bases separating them. The CDR3 totals 15 residues. Germline CDR1 reads MNHEY; CDR2 reads SVGEGT. DNA for the CDR3: TGTGCCAGCAGTTCCGCGGCGGGGGCAACAGATACGCAGTATTTT. Translated: CASSSAAGATDTQYF.

The J gene is TRBJ2-5, the V gene TRBV5-1, with D unclear. Trimming left V 0 bases short and J 4 bases short, with 13 bases between. The CDR3 is made up of 15 amino acids. Germline V gene sequence: CDR1 SGHRS, CDR2 YFSETQ. DNA for the CDR3: TGCGCCAGCAGCTTGGTGCGTCTCCATAGAGAGACCCAGTACTTC. Translating gives CASSLVRLHRETQYF. Looking up the rest from reference TRBV5-1 and TRBJ2-5 gives the full variable domain: KAGVTQTPRYLIKTRGQQVTLSCSPISGHRSVSWYQQTPGQGLQFLFEYFSETQRNKGNFPGRFSGRQFSNSRSEMNVSTLELGDSALYLCASSLVRLHRETQYFGPGTRLLVL.

The CDR3 spells CATSTGNQPQHF. In DNA form, the CDR3 reads TGTGCCACCAGCACGGGGAATCAGCCCCAGCATTTT. The gene calls are TRBV15 and TRBJ1-5; no clear D. The CDR3 has 12 residues. Germline CDR1 LNHNV, CDR2 YYDKDF (reference sequence). V lost 4 bases, J lost 4 bases, and 5 bases lay in between.

This chain joins TRBV7-2 and TRBJ2-2; D gene uncertain. The CDR3 sequence is 17 residues long. The V end lost 2 bases, the J end lost 1 base, and 14 bases lay between the germline ends. Germline V CDR1 and CDR2: SGHTA, FQGNSA. CDR3 residues: CASSLTSRLRNTGELFF. DNA for the CDR3: TGTGCCAGCAGCTTAACGTCGAGGCTGAGGAACACCGGGGAGCTGTTTTTT.

The chain joins TRBV20-1 to TRBJ1-4; tentatively, D is TRBD1 (6 bases). The CDR3 has 14 amino acids. Germline CDR1 is DFQATT and CDR2 is SNEGSKA (reference sequence). V lost 3 bases, J lost 7 bases, and 15 bases lay in between. The CDR3 sequence is CSASSRQAGEKLFF. The CDR3 nucleotides are TGCAGTGCTAGTAGCAGACAGGCGGGTGAAAAACTGTTTTTT.

CDR3 amino acids: CASSKEKDRIILKYNEQFF. The CDR3 DNA follows: TGTGCCAGCAGCAAAGAGAAGGACAGAATTATCCTAAAATACAATGAGCAGTTCTTC. The rearrangement uses TRBV21-1 and TRBJ2-1; TRBD1 was called by the table and not checked on the DNA. TRBV21-1 is annotated as a pseudogene. The CDR3 covers 19 residues.

This clone was counted only a few times. The gene calls are TRBV28 and TRBJ1-5; D remains ambiguous. Trimming took off 5 bases at V and 6 bases at J, with 14 bases between the two ends. Germline loops: CDR1 MDHEN, CDR2 SYDVKM. The CDR3 spans 14 residues. The CDR3 nucleotides read TGTGCCAGCAGTGGGAGGGCAGTCAGTCAGCCCCAGCATTTT. The encoded protein is CASSGRAVSQPQHF. The full variable domain, rest sourced from reference TRBV28 and TRBJ1-5, is DVKVTQSSRYLVKRTGEKVFLECVQDMDHENMFWYRQDPGLGLRLIYFSYDVKMKEKGDIPEGYSVSREKKERFSLILESASTNQTSMYLCASSGRAVSQPQHFGDGTRLSIL.

The V and J genes are TRBV5-1 and TRBJ2-7, with 8 bases aligning to TRBD2. Germline values: CDR1 SGHRS, CDR2 YFSETQ. Trimming cost V 3 bases and J 0 bases; bases outside gene matches: 5. The CDR3 totals 15 residues. CDR3 bases: TGCGCCAGCAGCTACTCGGGGGGGCCCTCCTACGAGCAGTACTTC. Amino acids: CASSYSGGPSYEQYF.

The chain joins TRBV30 to TRBJ2-7; 12 bases fit TRBD2. CDR1 GTSNPN and CDR2 SVGIG come from the germline V gene (reference sequence). The length of the CDR3 is 17 residues. V was pared by 0 bases and J by 4 bases, with 10 bases of the junction left unmatched. CDR3 bases: TGTGCCTGGAGTGTATTAACTACACTAGCGGGAGGATACGAGCAGTACTTC. This sequence encodes CAWSVLTTLAGGYEQYF.

This clone came up once. V is TRBV7-2 and J is TRBJ2-5; a possible D gene is TRBD2 (6 bases). The CDR3 runs to 14 residues. Germline CDR1 SGHTA, CDR2 FQGNSA. The V end was cut by 2 bases, the J end by 4 bases, with 11 bases between. The DNA for the CDR3 is TGTGCCAGCAGCTTACTGGTAGCGGCAGAGACCCAGTACTTC. Translation: CASSLLVAAETQYF.

The chain carries TRBV7-4 and TRBJ1-4; 7 positions agree with TRBD1. Germline V gene data show CDR1 as SGHVT and CDR2 as SQSDAQ. CDR3 length: 17 amino acids. V was pared by 2 bases and J by 7 bases, with 13 bases of the junction left unmatched. The CDR3 coding sequence is TGTGCCAGCAGCTTAATCAGGAACGAGGGGGCGCGTGAAAAACTGTTTTTT. Encoded protein: CASSLIRNEGAREKLFF.

CDR3 DNA sequence: TGTGCCAGCAGCCCGGGACTTCAAGAGACCCAGTACTTC. Translation gives CASSPGLQETQYF. This chain uses TRBV2 with TRBJ2-5; a possible D gene is TRBD2 (6 bases). The germline CDR1 and CDR2 sequences are SNHLY and FYNNEI. V shed 6 bases and J shed 2 bases, with 10 bases lying between them. The CDR3 has 13 residues.